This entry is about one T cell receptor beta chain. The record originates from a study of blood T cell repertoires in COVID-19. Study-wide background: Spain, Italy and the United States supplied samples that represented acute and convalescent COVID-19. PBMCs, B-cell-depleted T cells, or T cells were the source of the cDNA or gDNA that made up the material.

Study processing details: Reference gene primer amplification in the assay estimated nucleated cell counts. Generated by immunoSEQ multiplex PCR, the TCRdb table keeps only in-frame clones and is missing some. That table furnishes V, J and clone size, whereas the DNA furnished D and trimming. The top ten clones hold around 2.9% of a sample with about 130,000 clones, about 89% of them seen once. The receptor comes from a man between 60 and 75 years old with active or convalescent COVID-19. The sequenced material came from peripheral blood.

This CDR3 reads CAISESIGRVTNFSNQPQHF. The CDR3 coding sequence is TGTGCCATCAGTGAGTCGATTGGCAGGGTTACTAATTTTAGCAATCAGCCCCAGCATTTT. The chain employs TRBV10-3 and TRBJ1-5, with a tentative D call TRBD1 (5 bases). The CDR3 sequence is 20 residues long. CDR1 is ENHRY and CDR2 is SYGVKD in the germline V gene. V was pared by 0 bases and J by 0 bases, with 21 bases between.